This section outlines one T cell receptor beta chain sequence together with its context. Which antigen it targets is not known. The input lacks base qualities; no much larger clone sits a single base away. V loses 4 bases of germline sequence and J loses 5 bases, and the interval between the two ends is 12 bases. Spanning cysteine to phenylalanine, the CDR3 consists of 13 amino acids. Only the CDR3 part of the read is kept: 39 bases, read in frame from the first base. The germline V gene provides CDR1 SGDLS and CDR2 YYNGEE. Adjacent normal breast tissue was collected roughly 1.8-4 cm away from the tumor, rinsed in PBS and stored in prechilled RNAlater. Because normal breast tissue has high lipid content and low cell density, getting sufficient DNA from normal breast tissue often required about 100-310 mg of tissue. The study profiled bulk TCR beta-chain repertoires in matched peripheral blood, tumor and adjacent normal breast tissue taken from approximately 16 patients with early-stage breast cancer. Genomic DNA was extracted with the Qiagen AllPrep DNA/RNA Mini kit.

The data are from a study of early stage breast cancer tumors (dated by TCRdb to between 2016 and 2019). Study-level background: Of the roughly 16 invasive breast tumors, twelve were found to be estrogen receptor-positive, progesterone receptor-positive and HER2-negative. The average read coverage per sample was around 9-fold. Of the roughly twelve ER+/PR+/HER2- tumors, eight were classified as invasive ductal carcinomas and four as invasive lobular carcinomas. A total of around 2.7 million templates, representing 850,000 to 1,400,000 unique clonotypes, were detected across all samples.

Two independent genomic DNA replicates were amplified for each sample, with roughly 0.5 ug used for blood and about 1.5 ug for tumor or normal breast. TCRB sequencing of genomic DNA was carried out with the ImmunoSeq Intro kit according to the manufacturer's instructions. For absolute quantification, the roughly 30-cycle multiplex PCR included proprietary primers along with spike-in control sequences. An 87-bp fragment spanning the CDR3 and flanking V and J genes was sequenced with single-end 150-bp reads. Seven samples, with two replicates for each sample, were multiplexed per lane of an Illumina MiSeq using version 3.0 chemistry. Turning to the authors' computational methods: The vendor's proprietary pipeline processed the raw data and merged both replicates into a single result for each sample. A clonotype was defined as productive rearrangements that share the same V-gene family, CDR3 amino acid sequence and J-gene segment. To compute clonality, the normalized Shannon entropy (Pielou evenness) of TCRB abundances was subtracted from 1. T cell density was estimated by dividing total templates by the number of input cells inferred from the DNA input amount. Recon was used with default parameters to estimate total repertoire diversity and clonality. Clonotypes with over 0.1% abundance in tumor and at least 32-fold higher abundance in tumor than in normal breast were defined as tumor-enriched. TCRdb took this table from immuneACCESS and kept in-frame rearrangements with V and J called. Such tables lack part of the clones; where checked against another copy, unresolved V genes explain under half of the gap, and the rest is unexplained. V and J calls and clone size are copied from that table; D and trimming were computed from the DNA. The sample yields 4,500 or so clones; under 80% were counted once. The ten biggest clones cover roughly 28% of the sample.

Beyond this particular receptor, the publication reports: Chain pairing and functional markers such as CD4, CD8 and FOXP3 were not captured by bulk genomic DNA sequencing of unsorted cells. Greater similarity was observed between blood and normal breast repertoires than between blood and tumor repertoires, and tumor was distinguished from normal in about 90% of the 16 patients when each tissue was compared with blood. Enriched TCRB sequences shared across patients were found to be mostly commonly generated sequences that were unlikely to play an important role in the tumor microenvironment. The small cohort size prevented analysis by tumor subtype. Compared with adjacent normal breast tissue, tumors had higher clonality and approximately 2.5-fold greater T cell density.

Recombination connected TRBV9 to TRBJ1-1; the D gene is not confidently resolved. Sequences were obtained from normal breast tissue next to the tumor. The origin of this receptor is a person between 55 and 69 years old with breast cancer. CDR3 sequence: CASSRGDATEAFF. The nucleotides are TGTGCCAGCAGCCGAGGTGACGCGACTGAAGCTTTCTTT.